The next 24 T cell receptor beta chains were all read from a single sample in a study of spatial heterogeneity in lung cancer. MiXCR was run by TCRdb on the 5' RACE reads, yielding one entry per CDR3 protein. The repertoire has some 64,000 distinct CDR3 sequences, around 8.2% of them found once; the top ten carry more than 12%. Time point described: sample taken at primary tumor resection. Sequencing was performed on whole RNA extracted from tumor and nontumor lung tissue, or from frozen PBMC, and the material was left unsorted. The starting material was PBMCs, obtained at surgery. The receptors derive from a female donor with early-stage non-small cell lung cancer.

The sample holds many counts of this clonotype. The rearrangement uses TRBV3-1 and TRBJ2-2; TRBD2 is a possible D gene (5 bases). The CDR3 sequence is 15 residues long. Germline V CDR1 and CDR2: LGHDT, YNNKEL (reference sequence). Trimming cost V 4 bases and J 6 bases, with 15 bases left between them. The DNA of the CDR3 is TGTGCCAGCAGCCCCTCGACCCGGGGATCCGGGGAGCTGTTTTTT. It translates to CASSPSTRGSGELFF. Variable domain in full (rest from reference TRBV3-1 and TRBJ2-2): DTAVSQTPKYLVTQMGNDKSIKCEQNLGHDTMYWYKQDSKKFLKIMFSYNNKELIINETVPNRFSPKSPDKAHLNLHINSLELGDSAVYFCASSPSTRGSGELFFGEGSRLTVL.

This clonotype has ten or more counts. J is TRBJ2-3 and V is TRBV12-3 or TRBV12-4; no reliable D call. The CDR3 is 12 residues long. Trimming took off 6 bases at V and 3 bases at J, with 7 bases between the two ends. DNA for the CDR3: TGTGCCAGCAGGGCTACTACAGATACGCAGTATTTT. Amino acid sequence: CASRATTDTQYF.

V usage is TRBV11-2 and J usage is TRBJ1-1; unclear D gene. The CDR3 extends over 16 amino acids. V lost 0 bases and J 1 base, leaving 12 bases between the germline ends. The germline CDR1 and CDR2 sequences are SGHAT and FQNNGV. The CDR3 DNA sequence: TGTGCCAGCAGCTTAGATCTGAAGACGGCGAACACTGAAGCTTTCTTT. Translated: CASSLDLKTANTEAFF.

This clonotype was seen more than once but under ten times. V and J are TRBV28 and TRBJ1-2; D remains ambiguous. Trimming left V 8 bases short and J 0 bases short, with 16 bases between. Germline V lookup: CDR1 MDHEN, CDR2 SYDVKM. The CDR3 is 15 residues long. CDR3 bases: TGTGCCAGCTATTGGGGAGTGGAGACTAACTATGGCTACACCTTC. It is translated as CASYWGVETNYGYTF.

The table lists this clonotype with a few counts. The CDR3 is CASTRPGVETQYF. The CDR3 DNA is TGTGCCAGCACCCGGCCGGGGGTGGAGACCCAGTACTTC. The J gene is TRBJ2-5, the V gene TRBV6-2 or TRBV6-3; tentatively, D is TRBD2 (6 bases). The CDR3 runs 13 residues. V was shortened by 7 bases and J by 5 bases, with 14 bases between the two germline ends. Germline CDR1 reads MNHEY; CDR2 reads SVGEGT.

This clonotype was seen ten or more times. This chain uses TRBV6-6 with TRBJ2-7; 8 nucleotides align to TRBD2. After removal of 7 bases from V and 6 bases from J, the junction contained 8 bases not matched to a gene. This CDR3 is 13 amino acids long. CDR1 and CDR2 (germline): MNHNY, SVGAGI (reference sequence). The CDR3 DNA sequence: TGTGCCAGCACCGTGAGCGGGAGTTCCGAGCAGTACTTC. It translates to CASTVSGSSEQYF.

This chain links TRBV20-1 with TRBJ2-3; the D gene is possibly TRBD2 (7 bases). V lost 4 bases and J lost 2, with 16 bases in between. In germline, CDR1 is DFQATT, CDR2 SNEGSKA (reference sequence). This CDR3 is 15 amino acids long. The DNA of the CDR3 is TGCAGTGCTATGTCTGGGGGGGCCAACACAGATACGCAGTATTTT. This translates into CSAMSGGANTDTQYF.

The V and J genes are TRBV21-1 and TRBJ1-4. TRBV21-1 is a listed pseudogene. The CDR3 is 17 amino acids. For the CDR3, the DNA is TGTGCCAGCAGCAAACGACCCTTGAGGAAGGCGGGTGAAAAACTGTTTTTT. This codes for CASSKRPLRKAGEKLFF.

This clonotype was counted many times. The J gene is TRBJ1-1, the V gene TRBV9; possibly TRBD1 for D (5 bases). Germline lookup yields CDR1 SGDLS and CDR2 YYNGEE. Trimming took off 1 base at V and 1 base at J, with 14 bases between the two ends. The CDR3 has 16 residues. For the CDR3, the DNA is TGTGCCAGCAGCGTAACTGACAGACCTTCGAACACTGAAGCTTTCTTT. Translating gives CASSVTDRPSNTEAFF.

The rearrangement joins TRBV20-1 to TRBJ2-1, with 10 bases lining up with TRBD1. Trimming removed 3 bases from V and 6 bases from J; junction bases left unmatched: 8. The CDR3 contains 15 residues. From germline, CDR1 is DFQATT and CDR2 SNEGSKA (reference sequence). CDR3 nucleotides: TGCAGTGCTAGTCTATGGGACAGGGGTAGCAATGAGCAGTTCTTC. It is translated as CSASLWDRGSNEQFF.

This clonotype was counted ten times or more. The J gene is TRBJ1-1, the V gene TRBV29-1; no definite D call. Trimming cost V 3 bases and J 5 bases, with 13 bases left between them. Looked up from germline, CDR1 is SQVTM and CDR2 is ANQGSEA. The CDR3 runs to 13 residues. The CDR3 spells CSVEGAKRTEAFF. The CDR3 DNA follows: TGCAGCGTTGAGGGCGCCAAGAGGACTGAAGCTTTCTTT.

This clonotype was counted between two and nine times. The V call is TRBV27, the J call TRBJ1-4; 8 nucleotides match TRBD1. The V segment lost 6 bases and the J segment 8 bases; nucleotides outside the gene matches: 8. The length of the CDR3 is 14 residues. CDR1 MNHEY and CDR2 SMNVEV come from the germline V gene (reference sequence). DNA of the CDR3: TGTGCCAGCAGGCGGCAGGGGGCGGGCGAAAAACTGTTTTTT. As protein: CASRRQGAGEKLFF.

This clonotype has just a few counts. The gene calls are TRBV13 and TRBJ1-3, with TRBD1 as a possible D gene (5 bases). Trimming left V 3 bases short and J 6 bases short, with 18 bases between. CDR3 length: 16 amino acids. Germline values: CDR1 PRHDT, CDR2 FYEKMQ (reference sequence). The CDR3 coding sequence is TGTGCCAGCAGCTTCCGGGGGTTTGGCACCCAAAACACCATATATTTT. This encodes CASSFRGFGTQNTIYF.

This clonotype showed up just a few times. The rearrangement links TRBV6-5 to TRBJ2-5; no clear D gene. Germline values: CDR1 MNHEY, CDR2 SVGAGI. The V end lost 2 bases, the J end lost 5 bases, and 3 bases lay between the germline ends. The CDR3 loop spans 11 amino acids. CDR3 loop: CASSYDETQYF. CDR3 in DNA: TGTGCCAGCAGTTACGACGAGACCCAGTACTTC.

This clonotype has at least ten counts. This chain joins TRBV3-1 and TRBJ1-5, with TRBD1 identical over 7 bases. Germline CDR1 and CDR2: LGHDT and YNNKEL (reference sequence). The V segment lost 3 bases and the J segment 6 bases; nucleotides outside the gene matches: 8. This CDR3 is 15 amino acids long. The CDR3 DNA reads TGTGCCAGCAGCCATCGCCAGGGGGACGGTCAGCCCCAGCATTTT. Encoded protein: CASSHRQGDGQPQHF.

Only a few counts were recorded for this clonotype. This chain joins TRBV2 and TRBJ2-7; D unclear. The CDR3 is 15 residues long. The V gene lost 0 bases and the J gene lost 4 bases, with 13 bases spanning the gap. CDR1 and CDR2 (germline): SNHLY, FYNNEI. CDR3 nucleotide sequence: TGTGCCAGCAGTGAAGCCCCACAGCCGAGGTACGAGCAGTACTTC. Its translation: CASSEAPQPRYEQYF.

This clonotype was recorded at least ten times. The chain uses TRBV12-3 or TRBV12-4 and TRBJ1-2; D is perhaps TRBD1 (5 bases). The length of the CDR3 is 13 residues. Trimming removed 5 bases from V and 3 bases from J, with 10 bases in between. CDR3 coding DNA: TGTGCCAGCAGTCCGGACACCTACTATGGCTACACCTTC. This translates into CASSPDTYYGYTF.

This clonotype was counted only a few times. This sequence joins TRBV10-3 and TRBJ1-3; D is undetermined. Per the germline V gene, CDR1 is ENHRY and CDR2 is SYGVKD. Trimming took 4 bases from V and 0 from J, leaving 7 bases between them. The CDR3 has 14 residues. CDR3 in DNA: TGTGCCATCAGTGTCAGAGCCTCTGGAAACACCATATATTTT. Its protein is CAISVRASGNTIYF.

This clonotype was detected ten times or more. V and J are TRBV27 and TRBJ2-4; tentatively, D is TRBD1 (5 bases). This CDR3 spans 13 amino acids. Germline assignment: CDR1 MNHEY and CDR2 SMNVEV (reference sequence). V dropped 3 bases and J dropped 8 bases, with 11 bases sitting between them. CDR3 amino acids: CASSFRRVDIQYF. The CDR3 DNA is TGTGCCAGCAGTTTCCGCAGGGTAGACATTCAGTACTTC.

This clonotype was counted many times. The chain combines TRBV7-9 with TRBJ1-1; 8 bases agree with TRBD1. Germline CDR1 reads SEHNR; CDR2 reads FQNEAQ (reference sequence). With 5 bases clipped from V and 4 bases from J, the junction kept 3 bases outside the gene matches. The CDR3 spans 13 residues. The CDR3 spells CASSPGQGTEAFF. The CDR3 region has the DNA TGTGCCAGCAGCCCTGGACAGGGCACTGAAGCTTTCTTT.

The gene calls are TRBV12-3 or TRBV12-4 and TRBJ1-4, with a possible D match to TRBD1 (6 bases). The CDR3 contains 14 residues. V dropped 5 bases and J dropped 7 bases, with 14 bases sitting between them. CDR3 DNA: TGTGCCAGCAGTGCACAGGGAGTAGGTGAAAAACTGTTTTTT. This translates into CASSAQGVGEKLFF.

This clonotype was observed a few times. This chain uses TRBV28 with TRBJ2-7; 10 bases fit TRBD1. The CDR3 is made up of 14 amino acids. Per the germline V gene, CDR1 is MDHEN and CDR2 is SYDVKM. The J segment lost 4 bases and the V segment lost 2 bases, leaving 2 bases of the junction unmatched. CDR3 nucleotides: TGTGCCAGCAGTTTAGACAGGGGGCAGTACGAGCAGTACGTC. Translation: CASSLDRGQYEQYV.

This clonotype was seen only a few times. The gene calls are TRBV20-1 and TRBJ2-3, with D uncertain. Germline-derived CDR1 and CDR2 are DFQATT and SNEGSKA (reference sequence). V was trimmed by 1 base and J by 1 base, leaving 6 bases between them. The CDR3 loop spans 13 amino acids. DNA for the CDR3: TGCAGTGCTAGAGGGCCTCGCACAGATACGCAGTATTTT. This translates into CSARGPRTDTQYF.

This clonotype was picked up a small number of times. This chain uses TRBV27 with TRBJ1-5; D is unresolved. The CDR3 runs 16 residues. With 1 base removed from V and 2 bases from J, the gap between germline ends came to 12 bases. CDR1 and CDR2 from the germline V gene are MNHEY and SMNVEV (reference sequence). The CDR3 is CASSLLGGQGNQPQHF. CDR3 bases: TGTGCCAGCAGTTTATTGGGCGGGCAGGGCAATCAGCCCCAGCATTTT.